This T cell receptor beta chain derives from a study of blood T cells in healthy people across ages. Study results and caveats: Strong correlation linked observed beta diversity and percent naive T cells.

In this sample, this clonotype turned up a few times. The antigen is not known. The authors ran a second PCR of about 6 to 12 cycles using a sample-barcoded 5' primer and a J-beta primer mix. TCRdb reanalysed the 5' RACE reads using MiXCR and keeps one entry per CDR3 protein. In the table there are roughly 860,000 distinct CDR3 sequences, less than 80% of which are singletons. V lost 0 bases and J 0 bases, leaving 9 bases between the germline ends. The CDR3 length is 15 residues. Germline CDR1 is SGDLS and CDR2 is YYNGEE. This TCR was sampled from a man aged 25 to 40 in good health. Sequencing was carried out using blood. The gene calls are TRBV9 and TRBJ1-2; D ambiguous. The DNA of the CDR3 is TGTGCCAGCAGCGTAGCATTAACAGCTAACTATGGCTACACCTTC. It yields the protein CASSVALTANYGYTF.